This T cell receptor (beta chain) was sequenced in a study of early T cells in non-severe SARS-CoV-2 infection. Attachment of unique molecular identifiers was made to individual cDNA molecules. TCRdb reprocessed the 5' RACE reads via MiXCR and lists one record per CDR3 protein. The sample has around 33,000 distinct CDR3 sequences, approximately 7% seen once. CDR1 SGHRS and CDR2 YFSETQ come from the germline V gene. The CDR3 spans 12 residues. V lost 5 bases to trimming and J lost 8 bases, with 11 bases between them. This chain joins TRBV5-1 and TRBJ2-1; D is unclear. Sequenced sample: whole blood. This receptor was identified in an adult who was a healthcare worker with PCR-confirmed SARS-CoV-2 infection or an uninfected control (not recorded which). CDR3 sequence: CASRITGDEQFF. CDR3 coding DNA: TGCGCCAGCAGGATCACTGGGGATGAGCAGTTCTTC.